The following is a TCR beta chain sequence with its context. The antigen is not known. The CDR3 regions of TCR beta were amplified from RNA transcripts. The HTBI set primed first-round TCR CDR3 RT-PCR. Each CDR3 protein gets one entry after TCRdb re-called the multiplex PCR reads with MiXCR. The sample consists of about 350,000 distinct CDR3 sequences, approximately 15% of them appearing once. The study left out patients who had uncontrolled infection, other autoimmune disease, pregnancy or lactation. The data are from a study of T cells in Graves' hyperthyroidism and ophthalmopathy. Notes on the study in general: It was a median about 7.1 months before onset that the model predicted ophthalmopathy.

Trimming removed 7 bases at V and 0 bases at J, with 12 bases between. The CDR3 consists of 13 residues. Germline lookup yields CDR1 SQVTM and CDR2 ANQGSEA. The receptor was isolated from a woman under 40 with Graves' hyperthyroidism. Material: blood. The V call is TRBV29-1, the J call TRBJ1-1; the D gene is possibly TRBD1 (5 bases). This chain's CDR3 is CSGGDRMNTEAFF. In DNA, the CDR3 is TGCAGCGGGGGGGACCGAATGAACACTGAAGCTTTCTTT.